The 21 T cell receptor beta chains given below trace back to one sample, sequenced in a study of T cell responses to AZD1222 COVID-19 vaccine. TCRdb's copy holds only in-frame clones and misses some; the assay was immunoSEQ multiplex PCR. The table records 130,000 to 150,000 clones, approximately 92% of them present only once. This material consisted of peripheral blood, taken on day 0 of AZD1222 vaccination. These receptors originate from an adult in good health.

The chain carries TRBV15 and TRBJ2-1, with 7 bases matching TRBD1. The CDR3 length is 17 residues. Germline trimming cut 3 bases from V and 4 bases from J; bases unmatched to any gene: 12. The germline gives CDR1 LNHNV, CDR2 YYDKDF (reference sequence). The CDR3 DNA is TGTGCCACCAGCAGTCGCCTGACAGGGAACAAATACAATGAGCAGTTCTTC. This translates into CATSSRLTGNKYNEQFF.

The chain combines TRBV18 with TRBJ1-2, with D perhaps matching TRBD1 (5 bases). This CDR3 comprises 14 residues. Trimming took 1 base from V and 8 from J, leaving 14 bases between them. The V gene's germline CDR1 is KGHSH and CDR2 LQKENI. This chain's CDR3 is CASSPLDGAQGYTF. In DNA form, the CDR3 reads TGTGCCAGCTCACCACTTGACGGGGCGCAGGGCTACACCTTC.

This rearrangement joins TRBV30 to TRBJ1-1; TRBD1 matches 7 bases. J lost 4 bases, V lost 7 bases, and 12 bases had no gene match. Germline lookup yields CDR1 GTSNPN and CDR2 SVGIG (reference sequence). This CDR3 contains 14 residues. Written as DNA, the CDR3 is TGTGCCTTCGACAGGGAGGTCGGAGTCACTGAAGCTTTCTTT. Its protein product is CAFDREVGVTEAFF.

This chain's CDR3 is CAWSVGNLIQETQYF. Written as DNA, the CDR3 is TGTGCCTGGAGTGTAGGGAATTTGATCCAAGAGACCCAGTACTTC. The chain uses TRBV30 and TRBJ2-5, with D uncertain. Trimming shortened V by 0 bases and J by 1 base, and 12 bases separated the two germline ends. This CDR3 is 15 amino acids long. Germline V gives CDR1 GTSNPN, CDR2 SVGIG (reference sequence).

J is TRBJ2-2 and V is TRBV25-1; no reliable D call. Trimming cost V 6 bases and J 3 bases, with 11 bases left between them. From germline, CDR1 is MGHDK and CDR2 SYGVNS. The CDR3 spans 14 residues. The CDR3 region has the DNA TGTGCCAGCAGAAATCGTGGCTACACCGGGGAGCTGTTTTTT. Its translation is CASRNRGYTGELFF. The full variable domain, completed using reference TRBV25-1 and TRBJ2-2, is EADIYQTPRYLVIGTGKKITLECSQTMGHDKMYWYQQDPGMELHLIHYSYGVNSTEKGDLSSESTVSRIRTEHFPLTLESARPSHTSQYLCASRNRGYTGELFFGEGSRLTVL.

This chain connects TRBV5-1 to TRBJ1-4; D is possibly TRBD1 (5 bases). Germline V gives CDR1 SGHRS, CDR2 YFSETQ. This CDR3 region has 12 residues. The V gene lost 10 bases and the J gene lost 6 bases, with 13 bases spanning the gap. CDR3 loop: CASRDDHEKLFF. DNA for the CDR3: TGCGCCTCACGGGACGACCATGAAAAACTGTTTTTT.

This chain links TRBV7-9 with TRBJ1-3; D is unclear. The V gene's germline CDR1 is SEHNR and CDR2 FQNEAQ (reference sequence). CDR3 size: 15 residues. V was trimmed by 1 base and J by 2 bases, leaving 9 bases between them. In DNA, the CDR3 is TGTGCCAGCAGCTTAGGTCGAGGGCCTGGAAACACCATATATTTT. Translated: CASSLGRGPGNTIYF. Full variable domain (remainder filled in from reference TRBV7-9 and TRBJ1-3): DTGVSQNPRHKITKRGQNVTFRCDPISEHNRLYWYRQTLGQGPEFLTYFQNEAQLEKSRLLSDRFSAERPKGSFSTLEIQRTEQGDSAMYLCASSLGRGPGNTIYFGEGSWLTVV.

This clone has just one count. This sample includes further DNA sequences coding for the same CDR3. The chain couples TRBV27 to TRBJ1-5; D uncertain. Germline V gene data show CDR1 as MNHEY and CDR2 as SMNVEV (reference sequence). V dropped 3 bases and J dropped 2 bases, with 8 bases sitting between them. The CDR3 contains 14 residues. The CDR3 DNA is TGTGCCAGCAGTTTGAGGCAGGGCAATCAGCCCCAGCATTTT. The encoded protein is CASSLRQGNQPQHF.

The chain combines TRBV10-1 with TRBJ2-1; a possible D gene is TRBD1 (5 bases). This CDR3 has 18 residues. CDR1 WNHNN and CDR2 SYGVQD come from the germline V gene (reference sequence). Trimming removed 0 bases from V and 4 bases from J, with 19 bases in between. This CDR3 is CASSESPLRLAGYNEQFF. CDR3 DNA sequence: TGCGCCAGCAGTGAGTCCCCTCTCAGGTTAGCAGGGTACAATGAGCAGTTCTTC.

The rearrangement joins TRBV3-1 (or the pseudogene TRBV3-2) to TRBJ2-7, with TRBD2 matching 9 bases. In germline, CDR1 is LGHDT, CDR2 YNNKEL (reference sequence). The CDR3 length is 13 residues. The ends lost 1 base at V and 6 bases at J; junction bases unmatched: 1. CDR3 sequence (DNA): TGTGCCAGCAGCCAAGGACTAGCGGCCGAGCAGTACTTC. Translating it yields CASSQGLAAEQYF.

V and J are TRBV4-1 and TRBJ1-1; D gene uncertain. The CDR3 is made up of 14 amino acids. V was pared by 3 bases and J by 4 bases, with 12 bases between. CDR1 is MGHRA, CDR2 YSYEKL, per germline. CDR3: CASSQANAGTEAFF. CDR3 DNA sequence: TGCGCCAGCAGCCAGGCAAATGCCGGCACTGAAGCTTTCTTT.

The chain links TRBV10-1 to TRBJ1-5, with 9 bases aligning to TRBD1. Germline V gene data show CDR1 as WNHNN and CDR2 as SYGVQD (reference sequence). V was clipped by 6 bases and J by 4 bases; unmatched bases: 7. The CDR3 loop spans 15 amino acids. CDR3 protein: CASRYRDRENQPQHF. CDR3 nucleotides: TGCGCCAGCAGGTACCGGGACAGGGAAAATCAGCCCCAGCATTTT.

This clone showed up just a few times. The genes are TRBV2 and TRBJ1-6; D gene ambiguous. The germline gives CDR1 SNHLY, CDR2 FYNNEI. V lost 5 bases to trimming and J lost 13 bases, with 18 bases between them. The CDR3 extends over 14 amino acids. The CDR3 DNA reads as TGTGCCAGCAGTCCCAACAACCCCCAATCGCCCCTCCACTTT. Its protein product is CASSPNNPQSPLHF.

The V gene is TRBV7-3, the J gene TRBJ2-1; TRBD2 might be the D (6 bases). Trimming left V 5 bases short and J 4 bases short, with 15 bases between. CDR1 is SGHTA, CDR2 FQGTGA, per germline. The CDR3 is 15 amino acids. CDR3 sequence (DNA): TGTGCCAGCAGCCCCGTTGGGACTTTATACAATGAGCAGTTCTTC. Its translation: CASSPVGTLYNEQFF.

The chain links TRBV9 to TRBJ2-7; tentative D call: TRBD2 (5 bases). Per germline, CDR1 SGDLS and CDR2 YYNGEE. Trimming took 4 bases from V and 7 from J, leaving 15 bases between them. The CDR3 is made up of 13 amino acids. For the CDR3, the DNA is TGTGCCAGCAGCTATGGACTCCATGGGGAGCAGTACTTC. It is translated as CASSYGLHGEQYF.

The V gene is TRBV5-1, the J gene TRBJ2-2, with 8 nucleotides matching TRBD2. CDR3 size: 17 residues. Germline trimming cut 0 bases from V and 4 bases from J; bases unmatched to any gene: 8. Per the germline V gene, CDR1 is SGHRS and CDR2 is YFSETQ. CDR3 sequence: CASSLVTAGGPTGELFF. Written as DNA, the CDR3 is TGCGCCAGCAGCTTGGTAACGGCGGGAGGTCCCACCGGGGAGCTGTTTTTT.

This chain's CDR3 is CASSPGWGYEQYF. The CDR3 bases are TGTGCCAGCTCACCGGGGTGGGGGTACGAGCAGTACTTC. This rearrangement joins TRBV18 to TRBJ2-7; D assignment may be TRBD1 or TRBD2 (5 bases each). Deletions cut 3 bases from V and 4 bases from J, with 10 bases between. Germline V gene data show CDR1 as KGHSH and CDR2 as LQKENI. This CDR3 is 13 amino acids long.

This chain links TRBV27 with TRBJ1-5, with 9 nucleotides matching TRBD1. The germline gives CDR1 MNHEY, CDR2 SMNVEV (reference sequence). The CDR3 extends over 16 amino acids. Trimming cost V 6 bases and J 5 bases; bases outside gene matches: 11. The CDR3 DNA is TGTGCCAGCAGCCTATCGCCAGGGACAGGGTATCAGCCCCAGCATTTT. This sequence encodes CASSLSPGTGYQPQHF.

The chain has TRBV6-6 and TRBJ2-1; D gene ambiguous. The V and J ends lost 7 bases and 1 base respectively, with 17 bases between them. Germline V CDR1 and CDR2: MNHNY, SVGAGI (reference sequence). The CDR3 has 16 residues. The CDR3: CASNGWPGISYNEQFF. Here the CDR3 DNA reads TGTGCCAGCAATGGTTGGCCCGGTATATCCTACAATGAGCAGTTCTTC.

The chain couples TRBV6-5 to TRBJ2-7, with D perhaps being TRBD1 or TRBD2 (5 bases each). CDR3 length equals 14 residues. Trimming took off 8 bases at V and 0 bases at J, with 14 bases between the two ends. Germline V gene lookup returns CDR1 MNHEY and CDR2 SVGAGI. The CDR3 DNA reads TGTGCCAGCTCAACAATTGGGGGCTCCTACGAGCAGTACTTC. It specifies CASSTIGGSYEQYF.

V gene TRBV10-2 combines with J gene TRBJ2-2; perhaps TRBD2 as D (6 bases). The CDR3 is made up of 13 amino acids. CDR1 is WSHSY, CDR2 SAAADI, per germline. The ends were cut back, 8 bases at V and 4 bases at J, with 11 bases in the middle. CDR3 nucleotides: TGCGCCAGCCGGGAGTCGAGCACCGGGGAGCTGTTTTTT. It yields the protein CASRESSTGELFF.